The source of this T cell receptor (beta chain) is a study of post-analysis software for immune sequencing data. Findings and caveats of the study: The five TRBV segments detected at higher frequency in patients than in controls included TRBV5-6, TRBV5-1 and TRBV20-1.

This clonotype was counted between two and nine times. Its specificity is not known. Sequencing libraries made from TCR beta cDNA carried unique molecular identifiers. One entry per CDR3 protein, called by TCRdb with MiXCR from the PCR reads. The top ten hold around 4.5% of the sample, which has about 810,000 distinct CDR3 sequences, approximately 57% seen once. Germline V gene data show CDR1 as KGHDR and CDR2 as SFDVKD. V lost 1 base and J lost 5, with 6 bases in between. The CDR3 is made up of 13 amino acids. The chain carries TRBV24-1 and TRBJ2-3, with no clear D. The origin of this receptor is a girl between 10 and 17 years old with multiple sclerosis. The specimen sequenced was blood. The CDR3 reads CATSDFPGDTQYF. CDR3 DNA sequence: TGTGCCACCAGTGATTTCCCAGGAGATACGCAGTATTTT.